Listed below are T cell receptor beta chains from one sample, sequenced in a study of blood T cell repertoires in COVID-19. Sequenced by immunoSEQ multiplex PCR; TCRdb stores in-frame clones only, minus some. The sample includes 150,000 to 190,000 clones, 84% of them seen just once. The sequenced sample was PBMCs or T cells enriched from blood (not recorded which). Source of these receptors: a man aged 50-59 years who had recovered from COVID-19. Each CDR3 is given with its conserved first and last residue. The D gene is left open where the match is weak. For some rows the clone size is stated as once, few or many, or as a class when expanded; others skip it.

>-|-|TRBJ2-7|TRBV15
TGTGCCACCAGCAGAGATCGCGTAATAAACGAGCAGTACTTC
CATSRDRVINEQYF
>-|-|TRBJ2-1|TRBV21-1
TGTGCCAGCAGCAAGGACAGGAACTCCTACAATGAGCAGTTCTTC
CASSKDRNSYNEQFF
>-|few|TRBJ2-5|TRBV18
TGTGCCAGCTCGGACAGCTTCCAAGAGACCCAGTACTTC
CASSDSFQETQYF
>TRBD1|once|TRBJ2-2|TRBV6-5
TGTGCCAGCAAAGACAGGGTCAGGACCGGGGAGCTGTTTTTT
CASKDRVRTGELFF
>-|-|TRBJ2-2|TRBV3-1/TRBV3-2
TGTGCCAGCAACTCTGCAGGGCTCGGAACCGGGGAGCTGTTTTTT
CASNSAGLGTGELFF
>TRBD1|-|TRBJ1-5|TRBV29-1
TGCAGCGTTGCTCAGGGGACAGGGGGGAGCAATCAGCCCCAGCATTTT
CSVAQGTGGSNQPQHF
>-|-|TRBJ2-7|TRBV10-3
TGTGCCATCAGTCGGGTAGCAGGGTACGAGCAGTACTTC
CAISRVAGYEQYF
>-|-|TRBJ1-5|TRBV4-2
TGTGCCAGCAGCCAAGAGGGGCGGCACAATCAGCCCCAGCATTTT
CASSQEGRHNQPQHF
>TRBD1|few|TRBJ1-4|TRBV6-2/TRBV6-3
TGTGCCAGCAGACCTAACAGGGGGCGCAATGAAAAACTGTTTTTT
CASRPNRGRNEKLFF
>-|-|TRBJ1-6|TRBV30
TGTGCCTGGAGGGGGGCAGGGTGGAATTCACCCCTCCACTTT
CAWRGAGWNSPLHF
>-|-|TRBJ2-7|TRBV9
TGTGCCAGCAGCCCCAGACTGCAGACCCGCCACTTCTACGAGCAGTACTTC
CASSPRLQTRHFYEQYF
>TRBD1|-|TRBJ2-5|TRBV20-1
TGCAGTGCGAACAGGGGGGAGACCCAATACTTC
CSANRGETQYF
>-|-|TRBJ2-7|TRBV19
TGTGCCAGTAGTAACAGGGACGGGGAGTACTTC
CASSNRDGEYF
>-|-|TRBJ2-7|TRBV18
TGTGCCAGCTCACCGCGGGTCCTGAGTGGCGAGCAGTACTTC
CASSPRVLSGEQYF
>TRBD2|-|TRBJ2-5|TRBV9
TGTGCCAGCAGCGTAAGAGGGAGCGGGGGAGAGACCCAGTACTTC
CASSVRGSGGETQYF
>-|-|TRBJ2-7|TRBV7-9
TGTGCCAGCTCCCCCTCGCTCTACTACGAGCAGTACTTC
CASSPSLYYEQYF
>-|-|TRBJ1-4|TRBV7-9
TGTGCCAGCACCCCCGCCGGAGCAACTAATGAAAAACTGTTTTTT
CASTPAGATNEKLFF
>TRBD1|-|TRBJ1-2|TRBV4-2
TGTGCCAGCAGCCAAGATACAGGGGTGCCTGGTGGCTACACCTTC
CASSQDTGVPGGYTF
>-|-|TRBJ1-4|TRBV7-2
TGTGCCAGCAGCCCGACACCGGGGAGAGCTAATGAAAAACTGTTTTTT
CASSPTPGRANEKLFF
>-|-|TRBJ1-4|TRBV3-1/TRBV3-2
TGTGCCAGCAGCCAAGGGTCCAGAACAACTAATGAAAAACTGTTTTTT
CASSQGSRTTNEKLFF
>TRBD1|-|TRBJ1-3|TRBV19
TGTGCCAGTAGTATGACAGGGGGACGGAACACCATATATTTT
CASSMTGGRNTIYF
>-|-|TRBJ2-2|TRBV19
TGTGCCAGTACCCAGGGTAACACCGGGGAGCTGTTTTTT
CASTQGNTGELFF